This record covers a single TCR beta chain. Its specific antigen is unknown. Per-nucleotide qualities are absent, and no much larger clonotype sits a single base away. V and J are truncated by 6 bases and 0 bases respectively, leaving an intervening sequence of 17 bases. CDR1 is given as SQVTM and CDR2 as ANQGSEA, both from the germline V gene. CDR3 length: 15 amino acids, cysteine to phenylalanine. The read is trimmed to its CDR3 DNA, 45 bases read in frame from base 1. This specimen belongs to a study of blood T cell repertoires in COVID-19 (dated by TCRdb to 2018 to 2021). About the study as a whole: Samples from collaborators originated in the United States, Italy and Spain and spanned both the acute and convalescent phases of COVID-19. Deeply sampled blood TCRbeta repertoires from subjects exposed to, actively infected with, or recovered from COVID-19 were included in the dataset. A freely available public database, intended as a resource for researchers studying the immune response to SARS-CoV-2, is where the repertoires were released. The sample metadata nearly always contained a de-identified subject ID, COVID-19 status, age in years and sex. Samples were obtained from the ongoing ImmuneRACE study (first 160 participants) and from 1,254 subjects provided by 6 global collaborators. The prospective study material was composed of cDNA or gDNA derived from T cells, B-cell-depleted T cells, or PBMCs. HLA class I and class II types, where available, came from metadata supplied by the sample provider rather than from assay-based typing. The full study reports these points: The amount of clinical and demographic metadata varied by source and participant and was provided uncurated.

In the prospective study, participants were about 18 to 89 years old, resided in 20 to 30 geographic areas of the United States, and were enrolled through a virtual design. In the prospective study, participants were assigned to cohorts based on the clinical history participants reported in a screening survey and a study questionnaire. ImmuneRACE Cohort 3 recovered participants were defined by two consecutive negative NP/OP PCR tests, healthcare professional clearance, or symptom resolution. In the prospective study, mobile phlebotomists collected whole blood, serum and a nasopharyngeal or oropharyngeal swab from each participant. Prospective study participants could optionally give additional blood draws and questionnaires over a roughly 2-month period. Prospective study blood samples were shipped either frozen or at room temperature before DNA extraction. TCRbeta CDR3 regions were amplified from genomic DNA using the immunoSEQ Assay, a bias-controlled multiplex PCR. The original methods were these. Nucleated cell counts per sample were estimated from amplification of reference gene primers within the assay. To quantify the absolute abundance of each unique TCRbeta CDR3 rearrangement, sequence reads were collapsed and filtered. For each sample, productive Simpson clonality was calculated as the square root of Simpson's diversity index over productive rearrangements. Here the immuneACCESS table is served through TCRdb, limited to in-frame sequences with V and J called. Missing clones are a known gap in these copies; in checked studies unresolved V genes cover under half, and the rest lacks a known reason. V and J calls and clone size are those listed in that table; D and trimming were worked out from the DNA. Across this sample there are under 300,000 clones, with over 80% seen only once. Together, the top ten hold 1.5% to 2% of the sample.

The receptor was derived from a woman aged 18-30 years who had recovered from COVID-19. Sequenced: PBMCs or T cells enriched from blood (not recorded which). The chain is assembled from TRBV29-1 and TRBJ1-2; perhaps TRBD1 is the D gene, with 5 bases matching. The DNA sequence is TGCAGCGTGGGGGTCCGGGCGGGAGCTAACTATGGCTACACCTTC. Its protein product is CSVGVRAGANYGYTF.